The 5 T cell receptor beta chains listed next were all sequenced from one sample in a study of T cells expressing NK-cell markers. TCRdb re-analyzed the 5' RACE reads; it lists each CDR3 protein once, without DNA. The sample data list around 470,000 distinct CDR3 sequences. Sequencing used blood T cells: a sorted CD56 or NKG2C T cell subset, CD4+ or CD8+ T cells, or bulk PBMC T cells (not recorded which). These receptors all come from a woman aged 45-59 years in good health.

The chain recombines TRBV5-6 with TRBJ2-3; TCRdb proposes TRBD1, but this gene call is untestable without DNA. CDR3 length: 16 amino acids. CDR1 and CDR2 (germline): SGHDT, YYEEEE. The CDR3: CASSSIADRVDDTQYF.

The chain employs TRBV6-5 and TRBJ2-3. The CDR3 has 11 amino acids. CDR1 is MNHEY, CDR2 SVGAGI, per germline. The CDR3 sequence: CASRSQVTQYF.

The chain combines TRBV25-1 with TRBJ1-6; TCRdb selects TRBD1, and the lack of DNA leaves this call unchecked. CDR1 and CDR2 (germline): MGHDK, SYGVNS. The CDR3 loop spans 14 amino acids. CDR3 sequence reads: CASHGAGFSSPLHF. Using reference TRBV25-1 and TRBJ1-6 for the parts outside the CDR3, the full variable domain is EADIYQTPRYLVIGTGKKITLECSQTMGHDKMYWYQQDPGMELHLIHYSYGVNSTEKGDLSSESTVSRIRTEHFPLTLESARPSHTSQYLCASHGAGFSSPLHFGNGTRLTVT.

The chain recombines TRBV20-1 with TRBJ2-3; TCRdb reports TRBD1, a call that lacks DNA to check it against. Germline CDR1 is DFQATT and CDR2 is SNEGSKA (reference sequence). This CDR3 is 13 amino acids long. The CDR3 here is CSALGLGADTQYF.

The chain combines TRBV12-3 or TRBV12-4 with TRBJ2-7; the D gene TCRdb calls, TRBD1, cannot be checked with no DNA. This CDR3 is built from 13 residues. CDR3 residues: CASTGTIGVEQYF.